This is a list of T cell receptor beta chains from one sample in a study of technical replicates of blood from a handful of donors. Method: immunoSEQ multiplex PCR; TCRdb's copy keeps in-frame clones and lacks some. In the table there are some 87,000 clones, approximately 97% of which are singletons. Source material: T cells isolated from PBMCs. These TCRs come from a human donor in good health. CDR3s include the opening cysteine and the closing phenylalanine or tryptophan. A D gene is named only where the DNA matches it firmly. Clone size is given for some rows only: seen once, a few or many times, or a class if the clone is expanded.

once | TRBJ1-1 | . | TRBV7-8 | CASSFDRYGTEAFF | TGTGCCAGCAGCTTCGACAGGTACGGCACTGAAGCTTTCTTT
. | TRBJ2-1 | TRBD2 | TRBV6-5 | CASSYGEGGAYDEQFF | TGTGCCAGCAGTTACGGGGAGGGAGGAGCATACGATGAGCAGTTCTTC
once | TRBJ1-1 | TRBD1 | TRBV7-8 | CASSLETGRSNTEAFF | TGTGCCAGCAGCTTAGAGACAGGGAGGTCGAACACTGAAGCTTTCTTT
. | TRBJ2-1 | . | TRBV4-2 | CASSQEVSTYNEQFF | TGTGCCAGCAGCCAAGAAGTTTCTACCTACAATGAGCAGTTCTTC
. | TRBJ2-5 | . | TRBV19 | CASSISRASSEAQYF | TGTGCCAGTAGCATCTCGAGGGCTAGCTCAGAGGCCCAGTACTTC
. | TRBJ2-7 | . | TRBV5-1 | CASSLGRTVGEQYF | TGCGCCAGCAGCTTGGGCCGGACAGTAGGCGAGCAGTACTTC
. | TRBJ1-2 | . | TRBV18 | CASSHSQTGYGYTF | TGTGCCAGCTCCCACTCTCAGACAGGCTATGGCTACACCTTC
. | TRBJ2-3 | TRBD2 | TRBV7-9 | CASSLRGAEDTQYF | TGTGCCAGCAGCTTGCGGGGGGCGGAGGATACGCAGTATTTT
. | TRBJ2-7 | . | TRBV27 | CASALTEIYEQYF | TGTGCCAGCGCACTGACAGAGATCTACGAGCAGTACTTC
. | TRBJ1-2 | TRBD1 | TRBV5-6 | CASSWGDRGVGYTF | TGTGCCAGCAGCTGGGGAGACAGGGGAGTCGGCTACACCTTC
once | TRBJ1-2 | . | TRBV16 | CASSQSGGAVYGYTF | TGTGCCAGCAGCCAATCAGGAGGGGCGGTCTATGGCTACACCTTC
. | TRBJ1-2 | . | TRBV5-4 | CASSLAQVGQYGYTF | TGTGCCAGCAGCTTGGCCCAGGTTGGACAGTATGGCTACACCTTC
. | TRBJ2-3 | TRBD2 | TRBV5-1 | CASSLGLAGGKDTQYF | TGCGCCAGCAGCTTGGGACTAGCGGGAGGGAAAGATACGCAGTATTTT
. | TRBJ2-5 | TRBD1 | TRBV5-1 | CASSFRTGRETQYF | TGCGCCAGCAGTTTCCGGACAGGGCGGGAGACCCAGTACTTC
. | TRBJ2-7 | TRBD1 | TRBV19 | CASRFGQGAYEQYF | TGTGCCAGTAGATTCGGACAGGGCGCCTACGAGCAGTACTTC